Listed here are 28 T cell receptor beta chains from one sample, sequenced in a study of blood T cells in healthy people across ages. Next came a second PCR, run for about 6 to 11 cycles, which used a sample-barcoded 5' primer along with a J-beta primer mix. Each CDR3 protein gets one entry after TCRdb re-called the 5' RACE reads with MiXCR. This table has hundreds of thousands of distinct CDR3 sequences, 40% to 50% appearing once. Material for sequencing was blood. The source of these receptors is a man aged 55 to 70 in good health.

This clonotype was recorded a few times. The CDR3 region is CASSGRTSGGNEQFF. The CDR3 DNA is TGCGCCAGCAGCGGGAGGACTAGCGGAGGCAATGAGCAGTTCTTC. The rearrangement uses TRBV5-1 and TRBJ2-1; 10 bases are shared with TRBD2. The CDR3 length is 15 residues. V lost 4 bases and J lost 6; bases outside the gene matches: 7. Germline V gives CDR1 SGHRS, CDR2 YFSETQ.

Only a few counts were recorded for this clonotype. The CDR3: CASKQGSNEKLFF. CDR3 DNA: TGCGCCAGTAAACAGGGCTCTAATGAAAAACTGTTTTTT. This chain connects TRBV5-1 to TRBJ1-4, with D tentatively TRBD1 (6 bases). The germline V and J ends were trimmed by 8 bases and 3 bases, with 11 bases remaining between them. Germline CDR1 reads SGHRS; CDR2 reads YFSETQ. CDR3 length: 13 amino acids. Drawing the rest from reference TRBV5-1 and TRBJ1-4, the complete variable domain is KAGVTQTPRYLIKTRGQQVTLSCSPISGHRSVSWYQQTPGQGLQFLFEYFSETQRNKGNFPGRFSGRQFSNSRSEMNVSTLELGDSALYLCASKQGSNEKLFFGSGTQLSVL.

This clonotype was recorded a few times. The V and J genes are TRBV7-9 and TRBJ2-7; TRBD1 matches at 8 bases. The CDR3 extends over 14 amino acids. Unmatched junction bases numbered 7, after V lost 4 bases and J lost 5 bases. Germline CDR1 is SEHNR and CDR2 is FQNEAQ (reference sequence). CDR3: CASSSRQGMDEQYF. As DNA, the CDR3 is TGTGCCAGCAGCTCCAGACAGGGGATGGACGAGCAGTACTTC.

The CDR3 spells CASSLWVGRNIYEQYF. For the CDR3, the DNA is TGTGCCAGCAGCTTATGGGTAGGGAGAAACATCTACGAGCAGTACTTC. This rearrangement joins TRBV7-8 to TRBJ2-7; TRBD2 might be the D (5 bases). The germline V gene encodes CDR1 SGHVS and CDR2 FQNEAQ. The germline V and J ends were trimmed by 2 bases and 3 bases, with 17 bases remaining between them. The CDR3 extends over 16 amino acids.

The chain uses TRBV4-3 and TRBJ2-5, with TRBD2 as a possible D gene (5 bases). Gene TRBJ2-1 matches the end of the DNA better, so the J call may be wrong. The germline V gene encodes CDR1 LGHNA and CDR2 YSLEER. The CDR3 is 13 residues long. CDR3 DNA: TGCGCCAGCAGCCAAGATATCGGGGAGACCCAGTTCTTC. Translation: CASSQDIGETQFF.

In this sample, this clonotype turned up a few times. This CDR3 reads CATSDRSGTYNEQFF. DNA for the CDR3: TGTGCCACCAGTGACCGGAGCGGGACCTACAATGAGCAGTTCTTC. This rearrangement joins TRBV24-1 to TRBJ2-1; 7 positions agree with TRBD2. Germline lookup yields CDR1 KGHDR and CDR2 SFDVKD. The CDR3 extends over 15 amino acids. V trimming: 4 bases; J trimming: 2 bases; junction bases outside the gene matches: 4.

The chain carries TRBV14 and TRBJ2-3; 7 bases match TRBD2. Germline V gene data show CDR1 as SGHDN and CDR2 as FVKESK. V was clipped by 4 bases and J by 2 bases; unmatched bases: 9. CDR3 size: 16 residues. CDR3 nucleotides: TGTGCCAGCAGCCCTACAAGACTAGCTTACACAGATACGCAGTATTTT. It is translated as CASSPTRLAYTDTQYF.

As regards this clonotype: One end of the junction is discordant with germline, which a read error may explain. The chain links TRBV6-2 or TRBV6-3 to TRBJ2-4, with D tentatively TRBD2 (6 bases). Germline loops: CDR1 MNHEY, CDR2 SVGEGT. The CDR3 is 13 amino acids. This CDR3 reads CASRRTTAYEQDF. For the CDR3, the DNA is TGTGCCAGCAGGAGGACTACGGCCTACGAGCAGGACTTC.

This chain uses TRBV18 with TRBJ2-6; weak D call: TRBD1 (6 bases). This CDR3 spans 16 amino acids. V lost 5 bases and J lost 1, with 12 bases in between. The germline V gene encodes CDR1 KGHSH and CDR2 LQKENI. CDR3 in amino acids: CASSIQGISGANVLTF. CDR3 coding DNA: TGTGCCAGCTCAATACAGGGAATATCTGGGGCCAACGTCCTGACTTTC.

This sequence joins TRBV30 and TRBJ1-5; 7 bases fit TRBD1. Looked up from germline, CDR1 is GTSNPN and CDR2 is SVGIG (reference sequence). CDR3 size: 12 residues. Trimming took 6 bases from V and 3 from J; bases not matched to a gene: 2. The CDR3 region is CACGQVNQPQHF. CDR3 DNA sequence: TGTGCCTGTGGACAGGTCAATCAGCCCCAGCATTTT.

The chain employs TRBV4-3 and TRBJ2-1; either TRBD1 or TRBD2 may fit D (6 bases each). The CDR3 contains 16 residues. Germline V gives CDR1 LGHNA, CDR2 YSLEER. V lost 0 bases and J 7 bases, leaving 16 bases between the germline ends. The CDR3 DNA follows: TGCGCCAGCAGCCAAGATTGGGGGGCTAGCAGAAATGAGCAGTTCTTC. Its protein product is CASSQDWGASRNEQFF.

This clonotype has just a few counts. The chain links TRBV4-3 to TRBJ1-2, with D possibly matching TRBD1 (6 bases). There are 19 residues in the CDR3. CDR1 and CDR2 from the germline V gene are LGHNA and YSLEER. V was clipped by 0 bases and J by 8 bases, with 28 bases between them. DNA for the CDR3: TGCGCCAGCAGCCAAGATGGGACACCGGGCCTACAGGGATTGGGCGGCTACACCTTC. Encoded protein: CASSQDGTPGLQGLGGYTF.

This clonotype was found a few times. The chain is built from TRBV7-2 and TRBJ2-7; 16 nucleotides match TRBD2. CDR1 and CDR2 (germline): SGHTA, FQGNSA. This CDR3 is built from 17 residues. V gave up 3 bases and J gave up 4 bases; unmatched junction bases: 6. The CDR3 is CASSFAGTSGGAYEQYF. CDR3 nucleotide sequence: TGTGCCAGCAGCTTCGCCGGGACTAGCGGGGGGGCATACGAGCAGTACTTC.

DNA of the CDR3: TGTGCCAGCAGCCAAACTAGCGGGGGATATAATGAGCAGTACTTC. The encoded protein is CASSQTSGGYNEQYF. The chain is built from TRBV7-3 and TRBJ2-7; TRBD2 agrees at 11 bases. This CDR3 contains 15 residues. Losses at the gene ends were 5 bases for V and 7 bases for J; bases not matched to a gene: 10. Looked up from germline, CDR1 is SGHTA and CDR2 is FQGTGA.

The chain links TRBV10-3 to TRBJ1-1; D might be TRBD1 (5 bases). Germline V lookup: CDR1 ENHRY, CDR2 SYGVKD. This CDR3 has 14 residues. Trimming pared 2 bases from V and 6 bases from J, leaving 13 bases between. The DNA for the CDR3 is TGTGCCATCAGTGAGGGACCAAGGGGCGCTGAAGCTTTCTTT. This encodes CAISEGPRGAEAFF.

The chain joins TRBV10-1 to TRBJ1-6, with D unresolved. Trimming shortened V by 6 bases and J by 9 bases, and 18 bases separated the two germline ends. CDR1 WNHNN and CDR2 SYGVQD come from the germline V gene (reference sequence). The CDR3 totals 15 residues. Written as DNA, the CDR3 is TGCGCCAGCAGCCGGGATTCAACGGAGAGTTCACCCCTCCACTTT. Translation gives CASSRDSTESSPLHF.

The chain combines TRBV20-1 with TRBJ1-5; no clear D. V lost 5 bases and J lost 4, with 12 bases in between. This CDR3 spans 13 amino acids. The germline CDR1 and CDR2 sequences are DFQATT and SNEGSKA (reference sequence). CDR3 sequence: CSAVDGVNQPQHF. CDR3 in DNA: TGCAGTGCTGTGGACGGGGTAAATCAGCCCCAGCATTTT.

This clonotype was observed a handful of times. The chain uses TRBV12-3 or TRBV12-4 and TRBJ1-2; 10 positions agree with TRBD1. CDR3 length: 14 residues. V gave up 5 bases and J gave up 8 bases; unmatched junction bases: 8. The chain's CDR3 is CASSPRTGGRGYTF. The CDR3 region has the DNA TGTGCCAGCAGTCCCAGGACAGGGGGAAGAGGCTACACCTTC.

The gene calls are TRBV20-1 and TRBJ2-5; 10 bases are shared with TRBD1. V was pared by 4 bases and J by 2 bases, with 10 bases of the junction left unmatched. Germline CDR1 reads DFQATT; CDR2 reads SNEGSKA (reference sequence). The CDR3 covers 16 residues. CDR3 bases: TGCAGTGCTAATAGATTTGGACAGGGGGTGCAAGAGACCCAGTACTTC. This codes for CSANRFGQGVQETQYF.

The rearrangement uses TRBV7-8 and TRBJ2-7, with unresolved D. Germline V lookup: CDR1 SGHVS, CDR2 FQNEAQ. The V and J ends lost 5 bases and 2 bases respectively, with 19 bases between them. The CDR3 covers 16 residues. CDR3 nucleotides: TGTGCCAGCAGCCTCACGGCCTCTCGGACGGCCTACGAGCAGTACTTC. Translating it yields CASSLTASRTAYEQYF.

This chain joins TRBV25-1 and TRBJ2-1; D may be TRBD1 (6 bases). Germline V lookup: CDR1 MGHDK, CDR2 SYGVNS. The CDR3 totals 16 residues. V was trimmed by 3 bases and J by 6 bases, leaving 18 bases between them. CDR3 sequence: CASSDPTGSRSNEQFF. The CDR3 DNA sequence: TGTGCCAGCAGTGATCCCACAGGGTCCCGAAGCAATGAGCAGTTCTTC.

This chain links TRBV9 with TRBJ1-2; no definite D call. Germline V gives CDR1 SGDLS, CDR2 YYNGEE. V lost 5 bases, J lost 7 bases, and 9 bases lay in between. This CDR3 comprises 11 residues. In DNA, the CDR3 is TGTGCCAGCAGTGGGTACTCTGGCTACACCTTC. Translating gives CASSGYSGYTF.

The gene calls are TRBV20-1 and TRBJ2-3; D possibly corresponds to TRBD2 (6 bases). The CDR3 runs to 14 residues. Germline CDR1 is DFQATT and CDR2 is SNEGSKA (reference sequence). V was cut by 4 bases and J by 1 base, with 12 bases left in between. CDR3: CSATLLAGTDTQYF. DNA for the CDR3: TGCAGTGCTACCCTACTAGCTGGCACAGATACGCAGTATTTT.

This clonotype has more than one count but fewer than ten. V gene TRBV3-1 combines with J gene TRBJ2-4; D is unclear. The CDR3 runs to 16 residues. The V gene's germline CDR1 is LGHDT and CDR2 YNNKEL (reference sequence). Trimming took 3 bases from V and 1 from J, leaving 13 bases between them. This CDR3 is CASSHNWDYAKNIQYF. The CDR3 region has the DNA TGTGCCAGCAGCCACAACTGGGATTATGCCAAAAACATTCAGTACTTC.

This clonotype was detected only a few times. The J gene is TRBJ2-7, the V gene TRBV7-2, with 14 bases aligning to TRBD2. The CDR3 runs to 18 residues. V gave up 0 bases and J gave up 6 bases; unmatched junction bases: 10. CDR1 and CDR2 (germline): SGHTA, FQGNSA. The CDR3 DNA is TGTGCCAGCAGCTTAGCGGGCCCTAGACTAGCGGGGGGGCTCGAGCAGTACTTC. Encoded protein: CASSLAGPRLAGGLEQYF.

The chain carries TRBV12-3 or TRBV12-4 and TRBJ2-3; 13 bases match TRBD2. V lost 4 bases and J lost 3; bases outside the gene matches: 13. The CDR3 sequence is 19 residues long. The CDR3 nucleotides read TGTGCCAGCAGTTCACAATCTTGGACTAGCGGGGGCAGAACAGATACGCAGTATTTT. Translating it yields CASSSQSWTSGGRTDTQYF.

This clonotype appeared a few times. The CDR3 sequence is CASSEGQGGGYEQYF. In nucleotides, the CDR3 is TGTGCCAGCAGCGAAGGACAGGGCGGAGGCTACGAGCAGTACTTC. V gene TRBV7-2 combines with J gene TRBJ2-7, with 8 positions matching TRBD1. Germline CDR1 is SGHTA and CDR2 is FQGNSA. The CDR3 totals 15 residues. J was trimmed by 3 bases and V by 5 bases; bases with no gene match: 9.

This rearrangement joins TRBV18 to TRBJ2-1; 9 positions match TRBD1. There are 13 residues in the CDR3. V shed 8 bases and J 8 bases; nucleotides not matched to a gene: 7. Germline CDR1 KGHSH, CDR2 LQKENI. CDR3 protein: CASLTTGGYEQFF. The CDR3 bases are TGTGCCAGCCTGACCACAGGGGGCTATGAGCAGTTCTTC.